The 10 T cell receptor beta chains listed next were all sequenced from one sample in a study of molecular identifiers for immune sequencing clone quantification (dated by TCRdb to 2016 to 2019). The library was prepared using PCR. The listed sequencing device is NextSeq 500. TCRdb cleaned the public reads at Q25 with fastp, built clones with MiXCR and kept in-frame beta chains. Rows are unified per CDR3 protein, each entry keeping the most common DNA and genes. This sample has about 100,000 distinct CDR3 sequences in its table, and over 30% of those were observed once. Around 4.2% of the sample is taken by the ten largest. Sequencing was performed on naive CD8+ T cells from blood, with Jurkat cell RNA spiked in. The cell subset or site label of this sample denotes: FACS-sorted CD8+CD4-CCR7+CD45RA+ naive T cells. The origin of the receptors is a human donor in good health. Some libraries in this study had Jurkat cell RNA spiked in.

The DNA for the CDR3 is TGTGCCAGCAGTTTGCAGGACACCGGGGAGCTGTTTTTT. Its translation: CASSLQDTGELFF. The chain links TRBV27 to TRBJ2-2; no reliable D call. Germline V CDR1 and CDR2: MNHEY, SMNVEV (reference sequence). V shed 3 bases and J shed 3 bases, with 5 bases lying between them. The CDR3 has 13 amino acids.

For this clonotype: Since no conserved phenylalanine or tryptophan closes the CDR3, a read error is the likely cause. The rearrangement links TRBV29-1 to TRBJ2-1, with D hard to call. This CDR3 has 10 residues. Germline lookup yields CDR1 SQVTM and CDR2 ANQGSEA. Trimming left V 7 bases short and J 7 bases short, with 8 bases between. The CDR3 protein is CSDVGNEQFI. For the CDR3, the DNA is TGCAGCGATGTGGGGAATGAGCAGTTCATC.

Written as DNA, the CDR3 is TGCGCCAGCAGCCCAAGAAACAGGGGGCGCGGCGAGCAGTACTTC. Translating it yields CASSPRNRGRGEQYF. The chain links TRBV4-1 to TRBJ2-7; 9 bases line up with TRBD1. The CDR3 runs 15 residues. Germline CDR1 is MGHRA and CDR2 is YSYEKL. J gave up 6 bases and V 4 bases, and 10 bases lay outside the gene matches.

This clonotype was seen a handful of times. This sequence joins TRBV12-3 or TRBV12-4 and TRBJ2-7; 7 bases agree with TRBD2. The ends lost 5 bases at V and 2 bases at J; junction bases unmatched: 3. The CDR3 sequence is 13 residues long. In DNA form, the CDR3 reads TGTGCCAGCAGTGGCGGGAGTGCCTACGAGCAGTACTTC. This encodes CASSGGSAYEQYF.

This chain joins TRBV7-9 and TRBJ2-5; possibly TRBD1 or TRBD2 for D (5 bases each). V shed 2 bases and J shed 1 base, with 14 bases lying between them. The CDR3 is 16 amino acids. Germline V gene lookup returns CDR1 SEHNR and CDR2 FQNEAQ (reference sequence). CDR3 loop: CASSLSFSGGQETQYF. As DNA, the CDR3 is TGTGCCAGCAGCTTAAGTTTTTCTGGGGGCCAAGAGACCCAGTACTTC.

In its sample, this clonotype was seen a few times. This CDR3 reads CASSTTGGAFVGNTEAFF. DNA for the CDR3: TGTGCCAGCAGCACGACAGGGGGCGCCTTCGTGGGAAACACTGAAGCTTTCTTT. This chain links TRBV11-2 with TRBJ1-1; TRBD1 matches at 10 bases. The V gene's germline CDR1 is SGHAT and CDR2 FQNNGV. Trimming removed 5 bases from V and 2 bases from J; junction bases left unmatched: 14. The CDR3 runs to 18 residues.

This clonotype has a handful of counts. V and J are TRBV7-2 and TRBJ2-5, with D maybe TRBD2 (5 bases). The CDR3 is 18 residues long. Looked up from germline, CDR1 is SGHTA and CDR2 is FQGNSA. V lost 0 bases and J 4 bases, leaving 21 bases between the germline ends. CDR3 DNA sequence: TGTGCCAGCAGCTTAGCGGGGAGAACGGAGATGGTCGGAGAGACCCAGTACTTC. Encoded protein: CASSLAGRTEMVGETQYF.

This chain connects TRBV20-1 to TRBJ2-7, with D perhaps assigned TRBD1 or TRBD2 (6 bases each). Germline CDR1 DFQATT, CDR2 SNEGSKA (reference sequence). CDR3 length: 14 amino acids. With 3 bases removed from V and 4 bases from J, the gap between germline ends came to 16 bases. The chain's CDR3 is CSARDYREAYEQYF. The CDR3 bases are TGCAGTGCTAGGGATTACAGGGAGGCGTACGAGCAGTACTTC.

Turning to this clonotype: It may be a read error: a sequence one base away is much more abundant. The rearrangement uses TRBV7-9 and TRBJ1-5; a possible D gene is TRBD1 (5 bases). The CDR3 totals 14 residues. CDR1 is SEHNR, CDR2 FQNEAQ, per germline (reference sequence). The CDR3 DNA follows: TGTGCCGGCAGCTTAGTGGGGGTCGGGGAGCCCCAGCATTTT. Protein: CAGSLVGVGEPQHF.

About this clonotype: This may be a read error: a much more frequent sequence differs by one nucleotide. The chain is built from TRBV28 and TRBJ2-7; D possibly corresponds to TRBD2 (6 bases). Per the germline V gene, CDR1 is MDHEN and CDR2 is SYDVKM. The CDR3 loop spans 15 amino acids. The CDR3 nucleotides are TGTGCCGGCAGTACCGCTATAGCGGTCTCCTACGAGCAGTACTTC. Amino acids: CAGSTAIAVSYEQYF.